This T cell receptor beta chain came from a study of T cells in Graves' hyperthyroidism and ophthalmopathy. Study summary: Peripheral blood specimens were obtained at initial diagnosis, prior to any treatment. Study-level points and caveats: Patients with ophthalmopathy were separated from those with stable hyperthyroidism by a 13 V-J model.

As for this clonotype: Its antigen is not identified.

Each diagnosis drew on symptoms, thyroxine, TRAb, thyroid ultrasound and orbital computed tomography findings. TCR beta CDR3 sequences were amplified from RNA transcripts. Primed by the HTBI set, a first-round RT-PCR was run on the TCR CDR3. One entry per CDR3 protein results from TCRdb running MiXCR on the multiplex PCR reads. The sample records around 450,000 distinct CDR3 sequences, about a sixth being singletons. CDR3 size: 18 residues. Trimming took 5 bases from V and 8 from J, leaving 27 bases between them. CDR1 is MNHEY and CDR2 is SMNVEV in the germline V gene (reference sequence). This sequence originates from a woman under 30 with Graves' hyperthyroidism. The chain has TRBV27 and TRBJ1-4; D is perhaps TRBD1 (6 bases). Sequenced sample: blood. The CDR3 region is CASSPHPYFYRDGEKLFF. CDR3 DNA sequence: TGTGCCAGCAGTCCTCATCCTTACTTCTACAGGGATGGAGAAAAACTGTTTTTT. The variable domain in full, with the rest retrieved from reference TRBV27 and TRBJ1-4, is EAQVTQNPRYLITVTGKKLTVTCSQNMNHEYMSWYRQDPGLGLRQIYYSMNVEVTDKGDVPEGYKVSRKEKRNFPLILESPSPNQTSLYFCASSPHPYFYRDGEKLFFGSGTQLSVL.